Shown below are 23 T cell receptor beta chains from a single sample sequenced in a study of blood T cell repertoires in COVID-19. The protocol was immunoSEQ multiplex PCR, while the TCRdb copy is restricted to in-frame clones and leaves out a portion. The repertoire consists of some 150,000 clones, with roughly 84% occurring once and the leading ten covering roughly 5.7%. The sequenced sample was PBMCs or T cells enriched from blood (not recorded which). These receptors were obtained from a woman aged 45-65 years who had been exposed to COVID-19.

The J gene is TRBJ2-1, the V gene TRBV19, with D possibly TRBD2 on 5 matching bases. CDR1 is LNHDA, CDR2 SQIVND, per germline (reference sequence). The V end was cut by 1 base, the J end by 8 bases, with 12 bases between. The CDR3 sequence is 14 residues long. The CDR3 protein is CASSIAGFLDEQFF. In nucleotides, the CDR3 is TGTGCCAGTAGTATAGCGGGGTTTCTGGATGAGCAGTTCTTC.

The CDR3 spells CASGVGNSGQYF. In DNA form, the CDR3 reads TGTGCTAGTGGCGTCGGGAACTCCGGGCAGTACTTC. The chain joins TRBV12-5 to TRBJ2-7; the D gene is possibly TRBD2 (5 bases). The V end lost 6 bases, the J end lost 9 bases, and 15 bases lay between the germline ends. The CDR3 totals 12 residues. Germline V gene sequence: CDR1 LGHNT, CDR2 FRNRAP.

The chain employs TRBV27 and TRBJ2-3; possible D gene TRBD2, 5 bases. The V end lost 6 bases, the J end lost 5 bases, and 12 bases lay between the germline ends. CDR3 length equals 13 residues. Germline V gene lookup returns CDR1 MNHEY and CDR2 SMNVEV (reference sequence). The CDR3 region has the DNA TGTGCCAGCAGCCTCGCCGAGGGAGATACGCAGTATTTT. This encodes CASSLAEGDTQYF.

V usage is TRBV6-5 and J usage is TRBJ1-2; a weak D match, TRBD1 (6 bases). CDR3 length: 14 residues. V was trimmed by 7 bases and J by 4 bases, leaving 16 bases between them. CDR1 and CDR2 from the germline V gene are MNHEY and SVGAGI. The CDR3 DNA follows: TGTGCCAGCAAGGGGGAGGGGCCTCTCTATGGCTACACCTTC. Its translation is CASKGEGPLYGYTF.

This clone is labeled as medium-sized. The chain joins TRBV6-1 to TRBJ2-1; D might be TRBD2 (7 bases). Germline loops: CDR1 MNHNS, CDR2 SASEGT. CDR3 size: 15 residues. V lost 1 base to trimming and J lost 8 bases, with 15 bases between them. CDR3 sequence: CASSEEEGGAHEQFF. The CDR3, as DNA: TGTGCCAGCAGTGAAGAGGAGGGGGGGGCCCATGAGCAGTTCTTC.

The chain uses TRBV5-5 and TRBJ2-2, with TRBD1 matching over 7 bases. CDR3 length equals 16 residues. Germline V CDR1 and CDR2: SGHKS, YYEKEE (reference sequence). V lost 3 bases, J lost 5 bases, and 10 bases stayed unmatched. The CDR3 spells CASSSSTGAGTGELFF. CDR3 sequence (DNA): TGTGCCAGCAGCTCTAGTACAGGGGCTGGGACCGGGGAGCTGTTTTTT.

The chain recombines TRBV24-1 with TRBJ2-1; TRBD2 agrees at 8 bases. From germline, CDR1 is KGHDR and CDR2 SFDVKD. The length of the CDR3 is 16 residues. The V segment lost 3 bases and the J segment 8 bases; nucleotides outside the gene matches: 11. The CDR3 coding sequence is TGTGCCACCAGTGATGGACTAGCCGGCAGGGTCCATGAGCAGTTCTTC. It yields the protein CATSDGLAGRVHEQFF.

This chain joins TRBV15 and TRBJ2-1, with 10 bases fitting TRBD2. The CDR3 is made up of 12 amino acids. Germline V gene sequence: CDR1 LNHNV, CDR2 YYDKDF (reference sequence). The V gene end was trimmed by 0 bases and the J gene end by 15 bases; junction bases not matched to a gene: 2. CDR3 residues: CATSRDGTSAFF. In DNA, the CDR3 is TGTGCCACCAGCAGAGACGGGACTAGCGCGTTCTTC.

The CDR3 nucleotides read TGTGCCAGCAGCCCTGCGGGACAGAGAGCTTTCTTT. It encodes CASSPAGQRAFF. The V call is TRBV7-6, the J call TRBJ1-1, with 7 bases aligning to TRBD1. Germline CDR1 is SGHVS and CDR2 is FNYEAQ. With V trimmed by 5 bases and J by 10 bases, 7 bases remained unmatched. This CDR3 contains 12 residues.

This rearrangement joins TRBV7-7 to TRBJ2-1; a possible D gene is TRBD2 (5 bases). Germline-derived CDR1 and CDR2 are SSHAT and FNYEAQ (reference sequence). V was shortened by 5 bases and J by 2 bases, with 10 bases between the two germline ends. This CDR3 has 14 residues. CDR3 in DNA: TGTGCCAGCAGCCTAAGCGGAACCTACAATGAGCAGTTCTTC. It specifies CASSLSGTYNEQFF.

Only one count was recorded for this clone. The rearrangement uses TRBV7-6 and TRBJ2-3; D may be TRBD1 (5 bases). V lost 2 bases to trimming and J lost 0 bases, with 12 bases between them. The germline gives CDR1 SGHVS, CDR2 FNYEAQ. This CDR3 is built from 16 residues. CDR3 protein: CASSLKPWGSTDTQYF. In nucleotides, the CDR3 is TGTGCCAGCAGCTTAAAGCCCTGGGGCAGCACAGATACGCAGTATTTT.

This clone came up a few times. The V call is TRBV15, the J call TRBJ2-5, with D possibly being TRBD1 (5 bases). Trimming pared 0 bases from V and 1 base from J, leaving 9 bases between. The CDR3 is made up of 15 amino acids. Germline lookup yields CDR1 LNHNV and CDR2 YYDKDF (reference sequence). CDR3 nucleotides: TGTGCCACCAGCAGAGATCGTACAGGCCAAGAGACCCAGTACTTC. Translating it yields CATSRDRTGQETQYF.

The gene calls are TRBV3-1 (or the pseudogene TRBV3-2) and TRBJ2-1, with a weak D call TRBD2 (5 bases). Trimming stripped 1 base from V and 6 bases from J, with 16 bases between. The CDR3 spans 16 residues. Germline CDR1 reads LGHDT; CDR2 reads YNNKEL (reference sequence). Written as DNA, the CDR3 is TGTGCCAGCAGCCAAGTTCCCCTCGGGAAAAGCAATGAGCAGTTCTTC. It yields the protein CASSQVPLGKSNEQFF.

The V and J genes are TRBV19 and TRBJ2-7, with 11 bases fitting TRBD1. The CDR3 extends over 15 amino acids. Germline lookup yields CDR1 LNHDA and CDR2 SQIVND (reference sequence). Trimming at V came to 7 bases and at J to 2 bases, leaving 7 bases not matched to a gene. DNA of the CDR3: TGTGCCAGTATGGGGCCGGGACAGGGGGCCTACGAGCAGTACTTC. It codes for CASMGPGQGAYEQYF.

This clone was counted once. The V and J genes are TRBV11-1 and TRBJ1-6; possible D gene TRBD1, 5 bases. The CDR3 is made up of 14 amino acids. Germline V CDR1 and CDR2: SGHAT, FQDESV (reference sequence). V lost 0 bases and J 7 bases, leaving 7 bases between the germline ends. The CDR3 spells CASSLADTNSPLHF. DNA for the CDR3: TGTGCCAGCAGCTTAGCGGACACAAATTCACCCCTCCACTTT.

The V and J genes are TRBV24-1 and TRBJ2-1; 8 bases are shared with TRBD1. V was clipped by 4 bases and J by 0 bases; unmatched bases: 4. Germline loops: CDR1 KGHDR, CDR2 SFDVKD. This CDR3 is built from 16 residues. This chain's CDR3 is CATSDSGQGSYNEQFF. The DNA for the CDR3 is TGTGCCACCAGTGACAGCGGACAGGGCTCCTACAATGAGCAGTTCTTC.

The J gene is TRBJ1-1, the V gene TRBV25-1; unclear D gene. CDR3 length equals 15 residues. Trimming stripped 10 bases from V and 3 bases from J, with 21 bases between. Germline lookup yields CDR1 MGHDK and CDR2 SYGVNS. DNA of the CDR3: TGTGCCAACTTTCCCGGGAGTCGTGGGGACACTGAAGCTTTCTTT. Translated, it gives CANFPGSRGDTEAFF.

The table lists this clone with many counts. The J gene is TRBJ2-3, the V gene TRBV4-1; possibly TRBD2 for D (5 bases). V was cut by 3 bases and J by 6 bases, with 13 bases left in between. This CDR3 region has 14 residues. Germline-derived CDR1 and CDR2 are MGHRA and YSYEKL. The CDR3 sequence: CASSQTTTADTQYF. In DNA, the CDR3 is TGCGCCAGCAGCCAGACGACTACCGCGGATACGCAGTATTTT.

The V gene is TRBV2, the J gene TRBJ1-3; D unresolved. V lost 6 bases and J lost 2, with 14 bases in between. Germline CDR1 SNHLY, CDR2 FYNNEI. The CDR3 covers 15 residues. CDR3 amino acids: CASRAVWGAGNTIYF. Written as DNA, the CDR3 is TGTGCCAGCAGGGCCGTTTGGGGAGCTGGAAACACCATATATTTT.

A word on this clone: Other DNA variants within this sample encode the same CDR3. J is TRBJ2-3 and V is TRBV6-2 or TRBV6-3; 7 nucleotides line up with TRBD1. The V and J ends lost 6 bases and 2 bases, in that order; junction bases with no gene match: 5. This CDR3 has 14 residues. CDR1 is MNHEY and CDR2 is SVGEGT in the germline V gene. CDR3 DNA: TGTGCCAGCAGCCGGGACAGAACCACAGATACGCAGTATTTT. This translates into CASSRDRTTDTQYF.

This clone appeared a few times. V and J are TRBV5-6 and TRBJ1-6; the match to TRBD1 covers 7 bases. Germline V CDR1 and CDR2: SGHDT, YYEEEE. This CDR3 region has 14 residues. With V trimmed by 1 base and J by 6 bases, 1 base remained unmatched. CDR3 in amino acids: CASSLYRGNSPLHF. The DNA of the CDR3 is TGTGCCAGCAGCTTGTACAGGGGTAATTCACCCCTCCACTTT.

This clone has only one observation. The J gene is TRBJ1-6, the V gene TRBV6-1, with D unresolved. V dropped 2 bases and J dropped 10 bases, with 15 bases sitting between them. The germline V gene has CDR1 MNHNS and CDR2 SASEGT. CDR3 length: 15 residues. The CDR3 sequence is CASSEPSGIQSPLHF. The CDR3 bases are TGTGCCAGCAGTGAACCTTCGGGGATACAATCACCCCTCCACTTT.

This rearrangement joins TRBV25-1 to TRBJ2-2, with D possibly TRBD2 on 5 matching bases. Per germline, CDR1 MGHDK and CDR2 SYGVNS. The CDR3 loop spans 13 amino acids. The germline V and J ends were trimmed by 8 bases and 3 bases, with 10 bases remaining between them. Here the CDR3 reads CASSPGYTGELFF. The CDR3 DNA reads TGTGCCAGCTCCCCGGGATACACCGGGGAGCTGTTTTTT.